The 18 T cell receptor beta chains below come from one sample, sequenced in a study of T cells after yellow fever vaccination. MiXCR, run by TCRdb on the 5' RACE reads, gives a single entry per CDR3 protein. The sample records about 74,000 distinct CDR3 sequences, roughly 7.4% being singletons. This sample comprised CD8+ T cells sorted from PBMCs, obtained roughly 5 days after the first yellow fever vaccination. The receptors were gathered from a young man who received the YFV17D yellow fever vaccine.

At least ten counts were recorded for this clonotype. The rearrangement uses TRBV25-1 and TRBJ2-2; D may match TRBD1 or TRBD2 (6 bases each). CDR3 length: 12 amino acids. Germline CDR1 reads MGHDK; CDR2 reads SYGVNS. With 8 bases removed from V and 8 bases from J, the gap between germline ends came to 12 bases. The CDR3 DNA follows: TGTGCCAGCCGAACAGGGACTGGGGAGCTGTTTTTT. This sequence encodes CASRTGTGELFF.

This clonotype was seen at least ten times. V and J are TRBV5-1 and TRBJ1-2; perhaps TRBD1 as D (5 bases). Germline V gene lookup returns CDR1 SGHRS and CDR2 YFSETQ. V lost 2 bases and J 13 bases, leaving 15 bases between the germline ends. The CDR3 runs to 12 residues. The CDR3 nucleotides are TGCGCCAGCAGCTTCGTCCGAGGGGTGCGCACCTTC. Protein: CASSFVRGVRTF. Based on the CDR3 plus reference TRBV5-1 and TRBJ1-2, the full variable domain is KAGVTQTPRYLIKTRGQQVTLSCSPISGHRSVSWYQQTPGQGLQFLFEYFSETQRNKGNFPGRFSGRQFSNSRSEMNVSTLELGDSALYLCASSFVRGVRTFGSGTRLTVV.

The chain combines TRBV2 with TRBJ2-6, with a tentative D call TRBD1 (5 bases). Germline V gene sequence: CDR1 SNHLY, CDR2 FYNNEI. The CDR3 runs to 15 residues. The ends were cut back, 3 bases at V and 2 bases at J, with 8 bases in the middle. Here the CDR3 DNA reads TGTGCCAGCAGTGACAGGGTCGCTGGGGCCAACGTCCTGACTTTC. Its protein product is CASSDRVAGANVLTF.

At least ten counts were recorded for this clonotype. The chain employs TRBV12-3 or TRBV12-4 and TRBJ1-1, with D perhaps TRBD1 (5 bases). The ends were cut back, 4 bases at V and 2 bases at J, with 11 bases in the middle. CDR3 length equals 14 residues. The CDR3 DNA reads TGTGCCAGCAGTTCCTCGGACACCAACACTGAAGCTTTCTTT. Translated, it gives CASSSSDTNTEAFF.

This clonotype has more than one count but fewer than ten. This chain connects TRBV29-1 to TRBJ1-4; D is ambiguous. The germline CDR1 and CDR2 sequences are SQVTM and ANQGSEA. Trimming removed 0 bases from V and 0 bases from J, with 8 bases in between. CDR3 length equals 15 residues. The CDR3 reads CSVEDPQATNEKLFF. The DNA for the CDR3 is TGCAGCGTTGAAGATCCCCAAGCAACTAATGAAAAACTGTTTTTT.

In its sample, this clonotype was seen a few times. V and J are TRBV10-3 and TRBJ2-7, with TRBD2 as a possible D gene (6 bases). The germline V gene has CDR1 ENHRY and CDR2 SYGVKD. CDR3 length: 16 residues. V was pared by 0 bases and J by 5 bases, with 17 bases between. CDR3 DNA sequence: TGTGCCATCAGTGAGTCTGGGACTGCCACGGGGGACGAGCAGTACGTC. Amino acids: CAISESGTATGDEQYV.

This clonotype was observed a handful of times. The chain combines TRBV11-2 with TRBJ2-2; TRBD1 might be the D (6 bases). Germline-derived CDR1 and CDR2 are SGHAT and FQNNGV. Trimming shortened V by 0 bases and J by 5 bases, and 19 bases separated the two germline ends. CDR3 size: 18 residues. The CDR3 DNA reads TGTGCCAGCAGCTTAGATCTAACCCGTGGGGGCCAAACCGGGGAGCTGTTTTTT. This translates into CASSLDLTRGGQTGELFF.

This clonotype was seen ten or more times. The chain joins TRBV9 to TRBJ1-5; D gene ambiguous. The CDR3 is 13 residues long. CDR1 is SGDLS, CDR2 YYNGEE, per germline. Deletions cut 0 bases from V and 6 bases from J, with 7 bases between. The CDR3 sequence: CASSVGSGQPQHF. The CDR3 bases are TGTGCCAGCAGCGTAGGAAGTGGTCAGCCCCAGCATTTT.

This clonotype was recorded many times. This chain links TRBV6-2 or TRBV6-3 with TRBJ2-3; no clear D. The CDR3 sequence is 14 residues long. Trimming took off 6 bases at V and 2 bases at J, with 12 bases between the two ends. Germline V gene lookup returns CDR1 MNHEY and CDR2 SVGEGT. This CDR3 is CASSPLESTDTQYF. CDR3 in DNA: TGTGCCAGCAGCCCCCTAGAGTCCACAGATACGCAGTATTTT.

This clonotype was seen repeatedly, ten times or more. The rearrangement joins TRBV3-1 to TRBJ2-3, with D perhaps TRBD2 (6 bases). Trimming took 1 base from V and 1 from J, leaving 12 bases between them. The CDR3 runs to 16 residues. From germline, CDR1 is LGHDT and CDR2 YNNKEL (reference sequence). The CDR3 loop is CASSQAPGEGTDTQYF. The CDR3 DNA follows: TGTGCCAGCAGCCAAGCCCCGGGGGAAGGCACAGATACGCAGTATTTT.

This clonotype came up a few times. The genes are TRBV11-2 and TRBJ2-6; D call uncertain. This CDR3 has 14 residues. V was trimmed by 5 bases and J by 4 bases, leaving 9 bases between them. Germline CDR1 reads SGHAT; CDR2 reads FQNNGV. The CDR3 loop reads CASSPPSGANVLTF. The CDR3 DNA reads TGTGCCAGCAGCCCCCCCTCCGGGGCCAACGTCCTGACTTTC.

The chain employs TRBV20-1 and TRBJ2-1; 8 bases agree with TRBD2. V shed 0 bases, J shed 5 bases, and the junction held 15 bases outside the gene matches. The CDR3 extends over 18 amino acids. Germline lookup yields CDR1 DFQATT and CDR2 SNEGSKA (reference sequence). The CDR3 sequence is CSARDLPPAGGFHNEQFF. The CDR3, as DNA: TGCAGTGCTAGAGATCTTCCTCCGGCGGGGGGATTCCACAATGAGCAGTTCTTC.

This clonotype came up many times. V usage is TRBV6-2 or TRBV6-3 and J usage is TRBJ1-1, with D possibly matching TRBD1 (5 bases). This CDR3 is 13 amino acids long. Germline CDR1 and CDR2: MNHEY and SVGEGT. Trimming pared 2 bases from V and 2 bases from J, leaving 6 bases between. The chain's CDR3 is CASSYRDNTEAFF. The CDR3, as DNA: TGTGCCAGCAGTTACCGGGACAACACTGAAGCTTTCTTT.

The rearrangement uses TRBV5-6 and TRBJ1-2, with no clear D. The V and J ends lost 4 bases and 4 bases respectively, with 11 bases between them. This CDR3 is built from 13 residues. The germline V gene encodes CDR1 SGHDT and CDR2 YYEEEE. The CDR3 here is CASSTGRVYGYTF. The CDR3 nucleotides read TGTGCCAGCAGCACGGGTAGGGTCTATGGCTACACCTTC.

V is TRBV19 and J is TRBJ2-2, with D possibly TRBD2 on 5 matching bases. V gave up 3 bases and J gave up 6 bases, with 14 bases separating them. This CDR3 has 15 amino acids. CDR1 is LNHDA, CDR2 SQIVND, per germline (reference sequence). As DNA, the CDR3 is TGTGCCAGTAGTATGCTAGCTCTTAGCGCCGGGGAGCTGTTTTTT. Protein product: CASSMLALSAGELFF.

Concerning this clonotype itself: A read error may account for a junction end that differs from germline. The chain has TRBV29-1 and TRBJ2-5, with TRBD2 as a possible D gene (6 bases). This CDR3 region has 15 residues. Germline CDR1 and CDR2: SQVTM and ANQGSEA. The CDR3 sequence: CSVEGGRDGGEIQYF. The DNA for the CDR3 is TGCAGCGTTGAAGGGGGAAGGGACGGAGGGGAGATCCAGTACTTC.

CDR3 nucleotides: TGCAGCGCCCTTTCGGGAGGGGACCCGAACACCGGGGAGCTGTTTTTT. Amino acids: CSALSGGDPNTGELFF. J is TRBJ2-2 and V is TRBV29-1; 8 nucleotides line up with TRBD2. V shed 7 bases and J 0 bases; nucleotides not matched to a gene: 10. The length of the CDR3 is 16 residues. Germline V gene data show CDR1 as SQVTM and CDR2 as ANQGSEA.

This clonotype was seen more than once but under ten times. The rearrangement joins TRBV5-4 to TRBJ1-2; D gene ambiguous. The CDR3 has 13 amino acids. V lost 6 bases, J lost 6 bases, and 15 bases lay in between. In germline, CDR1 is SGHNT, CDR2 YYREEE (reference sequence). The CDR3 nucleotides are TGTGCCAGCACCCATTCGGTGGGAAATGGCTACACCTTC. Translated: CASTHSVGNGYTF.